The source of this T cell receptor beta chain is a study of post-analysis software for immune sequencing data. Unique molecular identifiers were present in the TCR beta cDNA libraries. One entry per CDR3 protein results from TCRdb running MiXCR on the PCR reads. The repertoire consists of fewer than 600,000 distinct CDR3 sequences, with 40% to 55% occurring once and the leading ten covering about 12%. In the case of this clonotype: What it binds is not known.

Study-wide findings and caveats: Four or five TRBV segments, TRBV5-6, TRBV5-1 and TRBV20-1 among them, were found more frequent in patients than controls.

The length of the CDR3 is 16 residues. Per the germline V gene, CDR1 is SGHTA and CDR2 is FQGNSA. The sequenced material came from blood. The chain joins TRBV7-2 to TRBJ2-5; 12 bases line up with TRBD2. With the DNA end fitting TRBJ2-7 better, the J assignment may be wrong. The TCR sequence derives from a girl aged 10 to 17 with multiple sclerosis. CDR3 bases: TGTGCCAGCTCCCCAGTGGCTAGCGGGAGGGGCTACGAGCAGTACTTC. Translating gives CASSPVASGRGYEQYF.